Below are 18 T cell receptor beta chains sequenced from a single sample in a study of T-cell reconstitution after alpha-beta-depleted transplantation in children (TCRdb year 2016). The meaning of the sample's treatment or condition label: allogeneic hematopoietic cell transplantation with graft depleted of TCRalphabeta T cells and CD19 B cells. Library preparation employed PCR. These reads were obtained on an Illumina HiSeq 2500. Molecular barcoding was employed in the preparation of TCR libraries, with unique molecular identifiers being used to normalize TCRbeta repertoire quantification. TCRdb took the public reads, trimmed them with fastp at Q25, ran MiXCR for clone calling and kept in-frame beta chains. For every CDR3 protein sequence, its rows merge into one entry that carries the most common genes and DNA. For this sample the table gives some 550,000 distinct CDR3 sequences, of which 20% to 25% were detected only once. The ten top clones hold 14% of the sample.

The sequences come from PBMCs, mostly from graft donor cells, collected 360 days after TCRalphabeta/CD19-depleted stem cell transplant. The source is a boy younger than two who had a stem cell transplant for acute myeloid leukemia, so the T cells may come from the graft donor.

In this sample, this clonotype turned up many times. V and J are TRBV7-2 and TRBJ2-3, with 12 nucleotides matching TRBD2. After removal of 4 bases from V and 9 bases from J, the junction contained 11 bases not matched to a gene. The germline V gene has CDR1 SGHTA and CDR2 FQGNSA. This CDR3 comprises 16 residues. CDR3 protein: CASSSLLAGGPETQYF. The CDR3 coding sequence is TGTGCCAGCAGCTCCCTTCTAGCGGGGGGGCCGGAAACGCAGTATTTT.

This clonotype was counted only a few times. J is TRBJ1-1 and V is TRBV29-1; weak D call: TRBD1 (5 bases). The V end was cut by 4 bases, the J end by 7 bases, with 10 bases between. The length of the CDR3 is 11 residues. The germline gives CDR1 SQVTM, CDR2 ANQGSEA. CDR3 amino acids: CSVVRGHEAFF. DNA for the CDR3: TGCAGCGTTGTTAGGGGCCATGAAGCTTTCTTT.

This clonotype was counted once. This rearrangement joins TRBV28 to TRBJ1-1; TRBD1 might be the D (6 bases). Trimming cost V 3 bases and J 11 bases, with 13 bases left between them. The germline gives CDR1 MDHEN, CDR2 SYDVKM. The CDR3 totals 12 residues. The CDR3 sequence is CASSFWAGEAFF. In nucleotides, the CDR3 is TGTGCCAGCAGTTTCTGGGCAGGGGAGGCTTTCTTT. Complete variable domain (other parts from reference TRBV28 and TRBJ1-1): DVKVTQSSRYLVKRTGEKVFLECVQDMDHENMFWYRQDPGLGLRLIYFSYDVKMKEKGDIPEGYSVSREKKERFSLILESASTNQTSMYLCASSFWAGEAFFGQGTRLTVV.

This rearrangement joins TRBV4-1 to TRBJ1-5, with D perhaps matching TRBD1 (6 bases). This CDR3 contains 16 residues. Trimming shortened V by 0 bases and J by 0 bases, and 9 bases separated the two germline ends. Germline assignment: CDR1 MGHRA and CDR2 YSYEKL. The CDR3 protein is CASSQEGAYSNQPQHF. CDR3 in DNA: TGCGCCAGCAGCCAAGAGGGGGCCTATAGCAATCAGCCCCAGCATTTT.

The chain recombines TRBV7-6 with TRBJ1-3, with D hard to call. V dropped 1 base and J dropped 4 bases, with 11 bases sitting between them. Germline V gene data show CDR1 as SGHVS and CDR2 as FNYEAQ. CDR3 length equals 15 residues. Written as DNA, the CDR3 is TGTGCCAGCAGCTTAGGCCGGGCCGTGGGAAACACCATATATTTT. Amino acids: CASSLGRAVGNTIYF. Filled out from reference TRBV7-6 and TRBJ1-3, the complete variable domain reads GAGVSQSPRYKVTKRGQDVALRCDPISGHVSLYWYRQALGQGPEFLTYFNYEAQQDKSGLPNDRFSAERPEGSISTLTIQRTEQRDSAMYRCASSLGRAVGNTIYFGEGSWLTVV.

This clonotype was counted ten times or more. The chain is built from TRBV28 and TRBJ1-5, with D tentatively TRBD1 (5 bases). CDR1 is MDHEN and CDR2 is SYDVKM in the germline V gene. Trimming removed 3 bases from V and 7 bases from J, with 19 bases in between. This CDR3 comprises 16 residues. The CDR3 loop reads CASSFVPGWGRQPQHF. Here the CDR3 DNA reads TGTGCCAGCAGTTTTGTTCCCGGTTGGGGCAGGCAGCCCCAGCATTTT.

This clonotype occurred many times. This chain joins TRBV20-1 and TRBJ2-7; D ambiguous. This CDR3 region has 11 residues. V dropped 3 bases and J dropped 2 bases, with 5 bases sitting between them. Per germline, CDR1 DFQATT and CDR2 SNEGSKA (reference sequence). The CDR3 sequence: CSASDTYEQYV. The CDR3 DNA sequence: TGCAGTGCTAGCGACACCTACGAGCAGTACGTC.

This clonotype was seen repeatedly, ten times or more. The gene calls are TRBV6-6 and TRBJ2-2; maybe TRBD2 (6 bases). Trimming took off 2 bases at V and 9 bases at J, with 7 bases between the two ends. The CDR3 loop spans 12 amino acids. In germline, CDR1 is MNHNY, CDR2 SVGAGI (reference sequence). The CDR3 nucleotides are TGTGCCAGCAGTTACAGCGGGCGGGAGCTGTTTTTT. It specifies CASSYSGRELFF.

This clonotype has ten or more counts. The chain's CDR3 is CASSLDSFTQYF. The CDR3 nucleotides read TGTGCCAGCAGCTTAGACAGCTTTACGCAGTATTTT. This rearrangement joins TRBV7-9 to TRBJ2-3, with D hard to call. The CDR3 is 12 amino acids. Germline V gives CDR1 SEHNR, CDR2 FQNEAQ (reference sequence). Deletions cut 1 base from V and 8 bases from J, with 7 bases between.

This clonotype has a count of ten or more. The chain recombines TRBV5-1 with TRBJ2-3, with TRBD2 matching 7 bases. V was clipped by 0 bases and J by 5 bases; unmatched bases: 6. CDR1 SGHRS and CDR2 YFSETQ come from the germline V gene. CDR3 length equals 15 residues. The CDR3 nucleotides are TGCGCCAGCAGCTTGGTCTGGGGGGGAGAAGATACGCAGTATTTT. This codes for CASSLVWGGEDTQYF. The entire variable domain, with the rest obtained from reference TRBV5-1 and TRBJ2-3, is as follows: KAGVTQTPRYLIKTRGQQVTLSCSPISGHRSVSWYQQTPGQGLQFLFEYFSETQRNKGNFPGRFSGRQFSNSRSEMNVSTLELGDSALYLCASSLVWGGEDTQYFGPGTRLTVL.

This clonotype was detected a few times. This chain joins TRBV10-3 and TRBJ2-1, with D maybe TRBD1 (7 bases). The germline gives CDR1 ENHRY, CDR2 SYGVKD. The V end was cut by 0 bases, the J end by 4 bases, with 19 bases between. This CDR3 spans 18 amino acids. The CDR3 DNA reads TGTGCCATCAGTGAGTCGTTGCGGAGGGACAGTAGGTACAATGAGCAGTTCTTC. This gives the protein CAISESLRRDSRYNEQFF.

The chain couples TRBV11-1 to TRBJ2-1; a possible D gene is TRBD1 (5 bases). With 1 base removed from V and 0 bases from J, the gap between germline ends came to 16 bases. The CDR3 spans 18 residues. Germline V gene data show CDR1 as SGHAT and CDR2 as FQDESV (reference sequence). In DNA form, the CDR3 reads TGTGCCAGCAGCTTAGAAGGGGATAGTTTGAGCTCCTACAATGAGCAGTTCTTC. Amino acid sequence: CASSLEGDSLSSYNEQFF.

This clonotype was seen more than once but under ten times. The J gene is TRBJ2-7, the V gene TRBV20-1; 7 bases line up with TRBD1. After removal of 0 bases from V and 2 bases from J, the junction contained 4 bases not matched to a gene. The CDR3 consists of 14 residues. CDR1 is DFQATT, CDR2 SNEGSKA, per germline (reference sequence). In DNA form, the CDR3 reads TGCAGTGCTAGAGATCAGGGGACAGCCTACGAGCAGTACGTC. Its translation is CSARDQGTAYEQYV.

In this sample, this clonotype turned up a few times. The chain joins TRBV7-8 to TRBJ1-1, with D perhaps matching TRBD1 (5 bases). The CDR3 is made up of 15 amino acids. In germline, CDR1 is SGHVS, CDR2 FQNEAQ. V was clipped by 5 bases and J by 3 bases, with 16 bases between them. CDR3 sequence (DNA): TGTGCCAGCAGCCTTCAGGGCGGGCGGCACACTGAAGCTTTCTTT. This gives the protein CASSLQGGRHTEAFF.

This clonotype was found many times. This rearrangement joins TRBV20-1 to TRBJ2-3; D might be TRBD1 (5 bases). The CDR3 spans 12 residues. CDR1 and CDR2 (germline): DFQATT, SNEGSKA (reference sequence). Between the trimmed V and J ends, which lost 4 bases and 8 bases, there was a span of 13 bases. The CDR3 loop is CSAKQARGTQYF. The CDR3 nucleotides are TGCAGTGCTAAACAGGCTCGCGGTACGCAGTATTTT.

In its sample, this clonotype was seen a few times. The chain combines TRBV20-1 with TRBJ2-7; 7 nucleotides line up with TRBD1. There are 15 residues in the CDR3. Germline V gene lookup returns CDR1 DFQATT and CDR2 SNEGSKA (reference sequence). After removal of 5 bases from V and 4 bases from J, the junction contained 14 bases not matched to a gene. The CDR3 sequence: CSADAEDRANYEQYV. The CDR3 nucleotides are TGCAGTGCTGATGCTGAAGACAGGGCCAATTACGAGCAGTACGTC.

This clonotype showed up just a few times. The J gene is TRBJ2-3, the V gene TRBV2, with D possibly TRBD1 on 5 matching bases. Germline V lookup: CDR1 SNHLY, CDR2 FYNNEI. The CDR3 totals 15 residues. The ends were cut back, 5 bases at V and 0 bases at J, with 12 bases in the middle. The CDR3 loop is CASSRTPSSTDTQYF. The DNA for the CDR3 is TGTGCCAGCAGTAGGACACCGTCGAGCACAGATACGCAGTATTTT.

This clonotype has ten or more counts. The chain uses TRBV29-1 and TRBJ1-1; D is perhaps TRBD1 (5 bases). CDR1 is SQVTM and CDR2 is ANQGSEA in the germline V gene. The ends were cut back, 4 bases at V and 6 bases at J, with 9 bases in the middle. This CDR3 has 11 residues. The CDR3 bases are TGCAGCGTTGCAGGGCCGCCTGAAGCTTTCTTT. Its protein is CSVAGPPEAFF.